The text below deals with one T cell receptor (beta chain). Germline V CDR1 and CDR2: SGDLS, YYNGEE. The CDR3 contains 15 residues. Trimming cost V 2 bases and J 4 bases; bases outside gene matches: 8. These data come from a study of blood T cell repertoires in COVID-19. Study as a whole: Nucleic acid was either cDNA or gDNA, and it came from T cells, B-cell-depleted T cells, or PBMCs.

The method was immunoSEQ multiplex PCR; TCRdb's version includes in-frame clones alone and lacks a portion of them. The sample holds 150,000 to 250,000 clones, almost 85% seen once. The specimen was peripheral blood. This chain connects TRBV9 to TRBJ1-1, with TRBD1 matching over 7 bases. This TCR came from a human donor with acute or convalescent COVID-19. The donor label of this sample is uncertain. CDR3 nucleotides: TGTGCCAGCAGCGTGGAGGGGGCGCGGGGCACTGAAGCTTTCTTT. Translation: CASSVEGARGTEAFF.